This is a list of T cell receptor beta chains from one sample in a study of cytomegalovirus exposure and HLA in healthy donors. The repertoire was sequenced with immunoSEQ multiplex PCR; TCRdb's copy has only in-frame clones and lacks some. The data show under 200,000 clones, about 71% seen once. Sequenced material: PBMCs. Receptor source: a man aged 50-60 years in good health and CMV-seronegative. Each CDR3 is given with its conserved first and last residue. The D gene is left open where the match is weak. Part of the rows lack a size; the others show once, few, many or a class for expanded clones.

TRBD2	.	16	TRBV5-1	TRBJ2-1	CASNGLAGGAYNEQFF	TGCGCCAGCAACGGACTAGCGGGGGGCGCCTACAATGAGCAGTTCTTC
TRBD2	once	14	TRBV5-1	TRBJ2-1	CASSSGGAYNEQFF	TGCGCCAGCTCAAGCGGGGGGGCCTACAATGAGCAGTTCTTC
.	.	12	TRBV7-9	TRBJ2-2	CSSSGLTGELFF	TGTTCCAGCAGCGGACTCACCGGGGAGCTGTTTTTT
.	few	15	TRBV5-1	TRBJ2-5	CASSLTPGPQETQYF	TGCGCCAGCAGCTTGACTCCAGGGCCCCAAGAGACCCAGTACTTC
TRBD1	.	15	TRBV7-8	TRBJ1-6	CASSPRDRVQSPLHF	TGTGCCAGCAGCCCTAGGGACAGGGTCCAGTCACCCCTCCACTTT
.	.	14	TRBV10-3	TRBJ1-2	CAISEGQSVSGYTF	TGTGCCATCAGTGAGGGACAGTCTGTGAGTGGCTACACCTTC
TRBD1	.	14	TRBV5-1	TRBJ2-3	CASSWGQGTDTQYF	TGCGCCAGCAGTTGGGGACAGGGCACAGATACGCAGTATTTT
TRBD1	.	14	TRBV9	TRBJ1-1	CASSTGTGTSEAFF	TGTGCCAGCAGCACCGGGACAGGGACCTCTGAAGCTTTCTTT
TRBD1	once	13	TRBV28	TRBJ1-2	CASSSGDRDGYTF	TGTGCCAGCAGTTCGGGGGACAGGGATGGCTACACCTTC
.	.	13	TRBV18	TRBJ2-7	CASSPRTGYEQYF	TGTGCCAGCTCACCCCGAACGGGCTACGAGCAGTACTTC
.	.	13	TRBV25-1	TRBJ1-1	CASSPFALGEAFF	TGTGCCAGCAGTCCCTTCGCGCTTGGTGAAGCTTTCTTT
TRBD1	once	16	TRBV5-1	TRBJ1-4	CASSFGQGNGDEKLFF	TGCGCCAGCAGCTTTGGACAGGGGAACGGGGACGAAAAACTGTTTTTT
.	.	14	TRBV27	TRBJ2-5	CASSLRVHQETQYF	TGTGCCAGCAGTTTGCGCGTCCACCAAGAGACCCAGTACTTC
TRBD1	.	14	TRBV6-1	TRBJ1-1	CASSVPQGASEAFF	TGTGCCAGCAGTGTCCCCCAGGGGGCATCGGAAGCTTTCTTT
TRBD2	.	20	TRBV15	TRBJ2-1	CATSWRPGTSGGLGANEQFF	TGTGCCACCAGCTGGCGTCCCGGGACTAGCGGGGGCCTTGGGGCCAATGAGCAGTTCTTC
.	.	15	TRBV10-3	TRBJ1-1	CAISGQNLGNTEAFF	TGTGCCATCAGTGGACAGAATTTGGGGAACACTGAAGCTTTCTTT
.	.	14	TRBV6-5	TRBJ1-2	CASSLARTNYGYTF	TGTGCCAGCAGTTTGGCCCGAACTAACTATGGCTACACCTTC
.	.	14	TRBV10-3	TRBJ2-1	CAIKRQETYNEQFF	TGTGCCATCAAGAGACAGGAAACCTACAATGAGCAGTTCTTC
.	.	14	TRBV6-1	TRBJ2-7	CAILRQGKGYEQYF	TGTGCCATCCTCAGGCAGGGGAAGGGATACGAGCAGTACTTC
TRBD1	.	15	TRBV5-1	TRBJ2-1	CASSLFETGTNEQFF	TGCGCCAGCAGCTTATTTGAGACAGGGACCAATGAGCAGTTCTTC
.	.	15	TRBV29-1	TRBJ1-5	CSVWAGPNLNQPQHF	TGCAGCGTTTGGGCAGGGCCTAACTTAAATCAGCCCCAGCATTTT
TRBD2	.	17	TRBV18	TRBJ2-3	CASSRLAGVPSTDTQYF	TGTGCCAGCTCAAGGCTAGCGGGGGTCCCTAGCACAGATACGCAGTATTTT
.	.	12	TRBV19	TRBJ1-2	CASSPGVEGYTF	TGTGCCAGTAGCCCCGGGGTAGAGGGCTACACCTTC
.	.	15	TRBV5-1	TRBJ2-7	CASSLGGTQAYEQYF	TGCGCCAGCAGCTTGGGAGGGACTCAGGCCTACGAGCAGTACTTC
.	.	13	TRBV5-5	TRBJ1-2	CASSLSPGYGYTF	TGTGCCAGCAGCTTGTCACCGGGGTATGGCTACACCTTC
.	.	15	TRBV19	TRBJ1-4	CASSPKSQGREKLFF	TGTGCCAGTAGTCCCAAGTCACAGGGCCGCGAAAAACTGTTTTTT
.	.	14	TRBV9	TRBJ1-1	CASSRQNMNTEAFF	TGTGCCAGCAGTCGACAAAATATGAACACTGAAGCTTTCTTT
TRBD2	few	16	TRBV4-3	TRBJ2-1	CASSQDLGGGYNEQFF	TGCGCCAGCAGCCAAGATCTCGGCGGGGGTTACAATGAGCAGTTCTTC
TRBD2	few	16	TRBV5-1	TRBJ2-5	CASSPSGGGAQKTQYF	TGCGCCAGCAGCCCTTCGGGCGGGGGGGCCCAGAAGACCCAGTACTTC
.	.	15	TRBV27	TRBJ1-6	CASSWESSYNSPLHF	TGTGCCAGCAGTTGGGAGAGCTCCTATAATTCACCCCTCCACTTT
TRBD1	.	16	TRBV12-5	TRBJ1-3	CASGLQGARSGNTIYF	TGTGCTAGTGGTTTGCAGGGGGCGCGATCTGGAAACACCATATATTTT
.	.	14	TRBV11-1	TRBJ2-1	CASSLLLIQTEQFF	TGTGCCAGCAGCCTACTACTAATCCAGACTGAGCAGTTCTTC
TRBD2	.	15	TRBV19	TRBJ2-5	CASSLSGGHQETQYF	TGTGCCAGTAGTCTTAGCGGGGGCCACCAAGAGACCCAGTACTTC
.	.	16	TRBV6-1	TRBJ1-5	CASSDPQTGRGQPQHF	TGTGCCAGCAGTGACCCACAGACCGGGAGGGGTCAGCCCCAGCATTTT
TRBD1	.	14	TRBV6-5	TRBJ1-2	CASSRTGRGYGYTF	TGTGCCAGCAGTAGGACAGGGAGAGGCTATGGCTACACCTTC
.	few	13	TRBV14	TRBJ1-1	CASSRVGGTEAFF	TGTGCCAGCAGCCGCGTCGGAGGGACTGAAGCTTTCTTT
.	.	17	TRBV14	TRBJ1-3	CASSQVWGGAAGNTIYF	TGTGCCAGCAGCCAAGTATGGGGAGGGGCAGCTGGAAACACCATATATTTT
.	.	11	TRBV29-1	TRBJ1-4	CSVMEDEKLFF	TGCAGCGTTATGGAGGATGAAAAACTGTTTTTT
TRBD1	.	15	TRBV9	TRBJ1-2	CASSTGQGRNYGYTF	TGTGCCAGCAGCACCGGACAGGGGCGGAACTATGGCTACACCTTC
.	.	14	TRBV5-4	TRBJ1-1	CASSLEQMNTEAFF	TGTGCCAGCAGCTTGGAACAGATGAACACTGAAGCTTTCTTT
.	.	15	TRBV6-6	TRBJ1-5	CASSYRTVMYQPQHF	TGTGCCAGCAGTTACCGGACAGTTATGTATCAGCCCCAGCATTTT
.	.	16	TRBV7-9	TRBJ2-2	CASSLKQPSNTGELFF	TGTGCCAGCAGCTTAAAACAACCGTCTAACACCGGGGAGCTGTTTTTT
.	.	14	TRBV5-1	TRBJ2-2	CASSIRQNTGELFF	TGCGCCAGCAGCATCAGACAGAACACCGGGGAGCTGTTTTTT
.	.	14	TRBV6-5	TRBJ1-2	CASSYSGGRLGYTF	TGTGCCAGCAGTTATTCCGGGGGGCGCCTCGGCTACACCTTC
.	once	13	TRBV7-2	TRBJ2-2	CASSMTAAGELFF	TGTGCCAGCAGCATGACCGCGGCCGGGGAGCTGTTTTTT
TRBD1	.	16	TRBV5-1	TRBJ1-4	CASRRDRERTNEKLFF	TGCGCCAGCAGGAGGGACAGGGAAAGAACTAATGAAAAACTGTTTTTT
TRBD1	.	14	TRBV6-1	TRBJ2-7	CASTRTGNYYEQYF	TGTGCCAGCACCCGGACAGGGAACTACTACGAGCAGTACTTC
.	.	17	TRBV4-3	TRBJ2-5	CASSQEERSYRKETQYF	TGCGCCAGCAGCCAAGAGGAGAGGTCCTACCGCAAAGAGACCCAGTACTTC
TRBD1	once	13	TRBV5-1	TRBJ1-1	CASSQGTGVEAFF	TGCGCCAGCAGCCAGGGGACAGGGGTTGAAGCTTTCTTT